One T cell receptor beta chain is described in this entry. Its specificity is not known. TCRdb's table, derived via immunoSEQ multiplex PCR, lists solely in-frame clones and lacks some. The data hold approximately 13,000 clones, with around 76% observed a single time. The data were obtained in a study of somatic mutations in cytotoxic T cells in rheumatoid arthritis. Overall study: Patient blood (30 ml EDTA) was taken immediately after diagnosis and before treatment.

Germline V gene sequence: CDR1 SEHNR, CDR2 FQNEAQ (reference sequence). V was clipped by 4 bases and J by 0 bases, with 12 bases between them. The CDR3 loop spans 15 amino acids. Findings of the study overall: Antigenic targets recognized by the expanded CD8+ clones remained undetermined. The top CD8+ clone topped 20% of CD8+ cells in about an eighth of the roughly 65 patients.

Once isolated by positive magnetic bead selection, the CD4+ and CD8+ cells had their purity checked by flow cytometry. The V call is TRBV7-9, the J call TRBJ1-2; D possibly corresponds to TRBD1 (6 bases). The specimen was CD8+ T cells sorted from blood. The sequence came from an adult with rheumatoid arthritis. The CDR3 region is CASSSQGTANYGYTF. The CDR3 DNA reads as TGTGCCAGCAGCTCACAGGGAACCGCTAACTATGGCTACACCTTC.